The 20 T cell receptor beta chains listed next were all sequenced from one sample in a study of T cell responses to AZD1222 COVID-19 vaccine. Assay: immunoSEQ multiplex PCR; the TCRdb copy retains only in-frame clones and omits some. The sample has about 200,000 clones, about 92% seen once. The source material was peripheral blood, sampled on day 0 of MenACWY control vaccination. These TCRs come from an adult in good health.

The rearrangement links TRBV6-6 to TRBJ1-1; 9 bases are a match to TRBD1. The V and J ends lost 5 bases and 1 base, in that order; junction bases with no gene match: 5. Per germline, CDR1 MNHNY and CDR2 SVGAGI (reference sequence). The CDR3 totals 15 residues. The CDR3 reads CASSTRTGENTEAFF. CDR3 DNA: TGTGCCAGCAGTACTCGGACAGGGGAGAACACTGAAGCTTTCTTT.

The V and J genes are TRBV6-6 and TRBJ1-6; 8 bases map to TRBD1. The length of the CDR3 is 14 residues. V shed 7 bases and J 7 bases; nucleotides not matched to a gene: 6. Germline V lookup: CDR1 MNHNY, CDR2 SVGAGI (reference sequence). The CDR3 sequence: CASTVTGANSPLHF. In DNA form, the CDR3 reads TGTGCCAGCACCGTGACAGGGGCCAATTCACCCCTCCACTTT.

The V and J genes are TRBV3-1 (or the pseudogene TRBV3-2) and TRBJ1-4; TRBD1 is a possible D gene (5 bases). This CDR3 is 15 amino acids long. The V gene lost 0 bases and the J gene lost 8 bases, with 13 bases spanning the gap. CDR1 and CDR2 from the germline V gene are LGHDT and YNNKEL (reference sequence). The CDR3 here is CASSQDTGAWEKLFF. The CDR3 DNA is TGTGCCAGCAGCCAAGATACCGGGGCTTGGGAAAAACTGTTTTTT.

The chain carries TRBV5-1 and TRBJ1-2, with D unresolved. Germline CDR1 SGHRS, CDR2 YFSETQ. The CDR3 loop spans 16 amino acids. V was shortened by 3 bases and J by 1 base, with 16 bases between the two germline ends. CDR3 residues: CASSSWRRGHNYGYTF. Here the CDR3 DNA reads TGCGCCAGCAGCTCATGGAGGAGAGGCCATAACTATGGCTACACCTTC.

The V and J genes are TRBV12-3 or TRBV12-4 and TRBJ1-1, with D uncertain. This CDR3 has 12 amino acids. Trimming took 3 bases from V and 1 from J, leaving 3 bases between them. The CDR3 spells CASSLQNTEAFF. CDR3 nucleotides: TGTGCCAGCAGTTTGCAGAACACTGAAGCTTTCTTT.

The chain is built from TRBV7-3 and TRBJ1-1; 10 nucleotides match TRBD1. The J segment lost 4 bases and the V segment lost 3 bases, leaving 2 bases of the junction unmatched. This CDR3 has 14 amino acids. Germline V lookup: CDR1 SGHTA, CDR2 FQGTGA. The chain's CDR3 is CASSFRDRGTEAFF. CDR3 sequence (DNA): TGTGCCAGCAGCTTCCGGGACAGGGGCACTGAAGCTTTCTTT.

The chain joins TRBV4-3 to TRBJ2-1; 11 bases are a match to TRBD2. The CDR3 covers 16 residues. The V and J ends lost 4 bases and 10 bases, in that order; junction bases with no gene match: 12. Per germline, CDR1 LGHNA and CDR2 YSLEER. CDR3 bases: TGCGCCAGCAGCCCTACCTTAGCGGGGGGGTCTAGGGAGCAGTTCTTC. This translates into CASSPTLAGGSREQFF.

The chain carries TRBV2 and TRBJ2-2; TRBD2 matches at 10 bases. In germline, CDR1 is SNHLY, CDR2 FYNNEI. V lost 7 bases, J lost 6 bases, and 11 bases stayed unmatched. The CDR3 sequence is 16 residues long. As DNA, the CDR3 is TGTGCCAGCAATGCACTAGCGGGGTATATTGCCGGGGAGCTGTTTTTT. Translation: CASNALAGYIAGELFF.

The gene calls are TRBV28 and TRBJ1-5, with 10 bases fitting TRBD1. The V and J ends lost 6 bases and 9 bases, in that order; junction bases with no gene match: 11. The CDR3 contains 15 residues. Germline CDR1 reads MDHEN; CDR2 reads SYDVKM. CDR3 loop: CASSPGTGAVWPQHF. CDR3 DNA sequence: TGTGCCAGCAGCCCCGGGACAGGGGCCGTGTGGCCCCAGCATTTT.

The gene calls are TRBV5-1 and TRBJ1-3; D is perhaps TRBD1 (5 bases). This CDR3 is built from 15 residues. Trimming removed 0 bases from V and 4 bases from J, with 11 bases in between. Germline V CDR1 and CDR2: SGHRS, YFSETQ. The DNA for the CDR3 is TGCGCCAGCAGCTTGGCACAGGATGAAGGAAACACCATATATTTT. Translation: CASSLAQDEGNTIYF. Complete variable domain (other parts from reference TRBV5-1 and TRBJ1-3): KAGVTQTPRYLIKTRGQQVTLSCSPISGHRSVSWYQQTPGQGLQFLFEYFSETQRNKGNFPGRFSGRQFSNSRSEMNVSTLELGDSALYLCASSLAQDEGNTIYFGEGSWLTVV.

This clone was seen a few times. Other nucleotide sequences in the sample specify the same CDR3. The CDR3 DNA reads TGTGCCAGTAGTATCTGGACAGGGGACCAGCCCCAGCATTTT. Translated, it gives CASSIWTGDQPQHF. The chain employs TRBV19 and TRBJ1-5; 9 bases match TRBD1. Germline V gene data show CDR1 as LNHDA and CDR2 as SQIVND (reference sequence). V shed 3 bases and J 7 bases; nucleotides not matched to a gene: 4. The CDR3 contains 14 residues.

The chain couples TRBV15 to TRBJ1-5; 8 bases agree with TRBD1. V was pared by 5 bases and J by 9 bases, with 6 bases of the junction left unmatched. CDR3 length: 13 amino acids. Germline V lookup: CDR1 LNHNV, CDR2 YYDKDF (reference sequence). This CDR3 is CATSGGQGRPQHF. Written as DNA, the CDR3 is TGTGCCACCAGCGGAGGACAGGGCCGGCCCCAGCATTTT.

The chain recombines TRBV19 with TRBJ1-3; D might be TRBD1 (6 bases). Germline loops: CDR1 LNHDA, CDR2 SQIVND (reference sequence). The germline V and J ends were trimmed by 4 bases and 2 bases, with 12 bases remaining between them. CDR3 size: 15 residues. The CDR3 is CASSTLDSTGNTIYF. The DNA of the CDR3 is TGTGCCAGTAGTACTCTGGACAGTACTGGAAACACCATATATTTT.

The chain recombines TRBV5-6 with TRBJ1-4, with 7 bases lining up with TRBD1. CDR1 is SGHDT, CDR2 YYEEEE, per germline. The CDR3 is 15 residues long. With V trimmed by 0 bases and J by 4 bases, 3 bases remained unmatched. In DNA form, the CDR3 reads TGTGCCAGCAGCTTGGAACAGGGGTATAATGAAAAACTGTTTTTT. It is translated as CASSLEQGYNEKLFF.

This clone was picked up a small number of times. Different DNA sequences within this sample yield the same CDR3. This rearrangement joins TRBV19 to TRBJ1-5; 10 bases map to TRBD1. Germline assignment: CDR1 LNHDA and CDR2 SQIVND (reference sequence). Trimming took 6 bases from V and 2 from J; bases not matched to a gene: 1. This CDR3 is 14 amino acids long. This chain's CDR3 is CASSGTGGNQPQHF. CDR3 DNA: TGTGCCAGTAGCGGGACAGGGGGCAATCAGCCCCAGCATTTT.

The chain recombines TRBV5-1 with TRBJ1-2; TRBD1 matches 7 bases. Per germline, CDR1 SGHRS and CDR2 YFSETQ. CDR3 size: 14 residues. Trimming at V came to 1 base and at J to 7 bases, leaving 7 bases not matched to a gene. For the CDR3, the DNA is TGCGCCAGCAGCTTGACAGGGGATACGTCTGGCTACACCTTC. It encodes CASSLTGDTSGYTF.

J is TRBJ1-5 and V is TRBV7-2; D is uncertain. Between the trimmed V and J ends, which lost 8 bases and 3 bases, there was a span of 11 bases. CDR3 length equals 13 residues. Germline V gene lookup returns CDR1 SGHTA and CDR2 FQGNSA. CDR3 bases: TGTGCCAGCGGTACCCTTTACAATCAGCCCCAGCATTTT. Translated: CASGTLYNQPQHF.

The chain couples TRBV11-1 to TRBJ1-1; TRBD1 aligns across 8 bases. Germline V gene data show CDR1 as SGHAT and CDR2 as FQDESV (reference sequence). The CDR3 runs to 15 residues. The V and J ends lost 5 bases and 4 bases, in that order; junction bases with no gene match: 9. The CDR3 bases are TGTGCCAGCAGCGCGCAACAGGGGGGCGTCACTGAAGCTTTCTTT. Protein: CASSAQQGGVTEAFF. The whole variable domain, remainder taken from reference TRBV11-1 and TRBJ1-1, is EAEVAQSPRYKITEKSQAVAFWCDPISGHATLYWYRQILGQGPELLVQFQDESVVDDSQLPKDRFSAERLKGVDSTLKIQPAELGDSAMYLCASSAQQGGVTEAFFGQGTRLTVV.

The chain recombines TRBV12-3 or TRBV12-4 with TRBJ1-2; D call uncertain. V lost 6 bases and J 6 bases, leaving 14 bases between the germline ends. This CDR3 has 13 amino acids. The CDR3 is CASRGISLNGYTF. Here the CDR3 DNA reads TGTGCCAGCAGGGGGATTTCCCTGAATGGCTACACCTTC.

The rearrangement joins TRBV5-8 to TRBJ2-1; the D is unclear. Germline-derived CDR1 and CDR2 are SGHTS and YDEGEE. The CDR3 sequence is 17 residues long. V lost 3 bases to trimming and J lost 0 bases, with 16 bases between them. The CDR3 sequence: CASSSKLLMSSYNEQFF. The CDR3 DNA is TGTGCCAGCAGCTCGAAACTCCTGATGAGCTCCTACAATGAGCAGTTCTTC. Using reference TRBV5-8 and TRBJ2-1 for the parts outside the CDR3, the full variable domain is EAGVTQSPTHLIKTRGQQATLRCSPISGHTSVYWYQQALGLGLQFLLWYDEGEERNRGNFPPRFSGRQFPNYSSELNVNALELEDSALYLCASSSKLLMSSYNEQFFGPGTRLTVL.